These 12 T cell receptor beta chains came from one sample sequenced in a study of T cells in Graves' hyperthyroidism and ophthalmopathy. Regions amplified from RNA transcripts were the TCR beta CDR3 regions. The HTBI primer set drove a first-round RT-PCR of the TCR CDR3. TCRdb processed the multiplex PCR reads anew with MiXCR; each CDR3 protein has one entry. The data hold 550,000 to 800,000 distinct CDR3 sequences, with about 18% observed a single time. The sequencing sample was made of blood. These receptors were taken from a man aged 50-59 years with Graves' hyperthyroidism.

The gene calls are TRBV9 and TRBJ1-2; possible D gene TRBD1, 6 bases. Per the germline V gene, CDR1 is SGDLS and CDR2 is YYNGEE. V gave up 0 bases and J gave up 8 bases, with 14 bases separating them. The CDR3 extends over 14 amino acids. The CDR3 here is CASSVDSQGRGYTF. The DNA for the CDR3 is TGTGCCAGCAGCGTAGATTCACAGGGCAGGGGCTACACCTTC.

A word on this clonotype: A much larger clone lies a single base off, so this may be a read error. This chain uses TRBV5-5 with TRBJ2-1, with D hard to call. Trimming took 4 bases from V and 7 from J, leaving 18 bases between them. The germline V gene has CDR1 SGHKS and CDR2 YYEKEE (reference sequence). The CDR3 spans 15 residues. The CDR3 coding sequence is TGTGCCAGCAGCCAGGAGCTGGGATTGGAAAATGAGCAGTTCTTC. Its protein is CASSQELGLENEQFF.

This clonotype was seen many times. J is TRBJ2-3 and V is TRBV11-1; D ambiguous. The CDR3 runs to 13 residues. V was clipped by 0 bases and J by 5 bases, with 6 bases between them. Germline V CDR1 and CDR2: SGHAT, FQDESV (reference sequence). The CDR3 DNA reads TGTGCCAGCAGCTTAGCGGTCGGAGATACGCAGTATTTT. Amino acid sequence: CASSLAVGDTQYF.

This clonotype was counted between two and nine times. The gene calls are TRBV6-9 and TRBJ2-5, with 7 bases matching TRBD1. The J segment lost 5 bases and the V segment lost 1 base, leaving 10 bases of the junction unmatched. Germline-derived CDR1 and CDR2 are MNHGY and SVAAGI. This CDR3 has 16 amino acids. CDR3 protein: CASSYLTGRVSETQYF. CDR3 in DNA: TGTGCCAGCAGTTATTTGACAGGGCGGGTTTCCGAGACCCAGTACTTC.

This chain joins TRBV5-1 and TRBJ2-2, with 8 bases that match TRBD2. Germline CDR1 and CDR2: SGHRS and YFSETQ. The V gene end was trimmed by 0 bases and the J gene end by 3 bases; junction bases not matched to a gene: 7. This CDR3 comprises 17 residues. In nucleotides, the CDR3 is TGCGCCAGCAGCTTGGATTCGGGAGGGATCTACACCGGGGAGCTGTTTTTT. This encodes CASSLDSGGIYTGELFF. Full variable domain (missing parts from reference TRBV5-1 and TRBJ2-2): KAGVTQTPRYLIKTRGQQVTLSCSPISGHRSVSWYQQTPGQGLQFLFEYFSETQRNKGNFPGRFSGRQFSNSRSEMNVSTLELGDSALYLCASSLDSGGIYTGELFFGEGSRLTVL.

This clonotype was seen many times. V gene TRBV11-2 combines with J gene TRBJ2-1, with TRBD2 identical over 7 bases. Germline CDR1 reads SGHAT; CDR2 reads FQNNGV. The CDR3 is made up of 15 amino acids. J lost 3 bases, V lost 1 base, and 3 bases had no gene match. CDR3 coding DNA: TGTGCCAGCAGCTTAGTTGGGGGGGTCTACAATGAGCAGTTCTTC. Protein: CASSLVGGVYNEQFF. Full variable domain (missing parts from reference TRBV11-2 and TRBJ2-1): EAGVAQSPRYKIIEKRQSVAFWCNPISGHATLYWYQQILGQGPKLLIQFQNNGVVDDSQLPKDRFSAERLKGVDSTLKIQPAKLEDSAVYLCASSLVGGVYNEQFFGPGTRLTVL.

V usage is TRBV5-1 and J usage is TRBJ2-1; TRBD2 aligns across 12 bases. This CDR3 contains 14 residues. V lost 4 bases to trimming and J lost 8 bases; unmatched junction nucleotides: 4. Germline V gene sequence: CDR1 SGHRS, CDR2 YFSETQ. The CDR3 loop reads CASSLRTSGDEQFF. CDR3 DNA: TGCGCCAGCAGCCTCCGGACTAGCGGGGATGAGCAGTTCTTC. The complete variable domain, with remaining parts taken from reference TRBV5-1 and TRBJ2-1, reads KAGVTQTPRYLIKTRGQQVTLSCSPISGHRSVSWYQQTPGQGLQFLFEYFSETQRNKGNFPGRFSGRQFSNSRSEMNVSTLELGDSALYLCASSLRTSGDEQFFGPGTRLTVL.

V and J are TRBV19 and TRBJ2-3; D gene ambiguous. V lost 2 bases to trimming and J lost 0 bases, with 9 bases between them. The CDR3 runs to 15 residues. Germline V gives CDR1 LNHDA, CDR2 SQIVND (reference sequence). The CDR3 DNA sequence: TGTGCCAGTAGTATAACTGGGGATAGCACAGATACGCAGTATTTT. Translating it yields CASSITGDSTDTQYF. Complete variable domain (other parts from reference TRBV19 and TRBJ2-3): DGGITQSPKYLFRKEGQNVTLSCEQNLNHDAMYWYRQDPGQGLRLIYYSQIVNDFQKGDIAEGYSVSREKKESFPLTVTSAQKNPTAFYLCASSITGDSTDTQYFGPGTRLTVL.

The sample holds a few counts of this clonotype. The CDR3: CASSATGAADTQYF. CDR3 coding DNA: TGTGCCAGTAGCGCGACAGGGGCGGCAGATACGCAGTATTTT. V is TRBV19 and J is TRBJ2-3; 8 bases agree with TRBD1. Germline CDR1 LNHDA, CDR2 SQIVND (reference sequence). The J segment lost 4 bases and the V segment lost 6 bases, leaving 6 bases of the junction unmatched. The CDR3 extends over 14 amino acids.

This clonotype was counted many times. J is TRBJ2-5 and V is TRBV12-3 or TRBV12-4; D may be TRBD1 or TRBD2 (5 bases each). This CDR3 is built from 14 residues. V gave up 5 bases and J gave up 2 bases, with 12 bases separating them. Here the CDR3 reads CASSLGTGQETQYF. CDR3 coding DNA: TGTGCCAGCAGTCTAGGGACGGGTCAAGAGACCCAGTACTTC.

This clonotype came up a few times. The rearrangement uses TRBV20-1 and TRBJ1-1; no firm D call. Germline V gene data show CDR1 as DFQATT and CDR2 as SNEGSKA (reference sequence). CDR3 length: 13 amino acids. The ends were cut back, 1 base at V and 5 bases at J, with 11 bases in the middle. CDR3 protein: CSARVRASTEAFF. In DNA form, the CDR3 reads TGCAGTGCTAGAGTTCGGGCCTCGACTGAAGCTTTCTTT.

This clonotype has a count of ten or more. The chain has TRBV3-1 and TRBJ2-1; no reliable D call. V was cut by 1 base and J by 7 bases, with 2 bases left in between. This CDR3 has 11 residues. CDR1 and CDR2 (germline): LGHDT, YNNKEL (reference sequence). For the CDR3, the DNA is TGTGCCAGCAGCCAAGCTAATGAGCAGTTCTTC. It yields the protein CASSQANEQFF.